The 25 T cell receptor beta chains reported below all come from one sample, sequenced in a study of T-cell reconstitution after alpha-beta-depleted transplantation in children listed by TCRdb under 2016. The library was produced with PCR. Sequencing used an Illumina HiSeq 2500. Molecular barcoding was employed in the preparation of TCR libraries, with unique molecular identifiers being used to normalize TCRbeta repertoire quantification. The raw public data were reprocessed by TCRdb itself: fastp quality trimming at Q25, MiXCR clonotype calling, in-frame beta chains only. Each CDR3 protein gets just one entry, which takes the most common genes and DNA from the rows behind it. In this sample the table shows roughly 490,000 distinct CDR3 sequences, about an eighth of which occur a single time. The ten most abundant clones make up approximately 15% of the sample. The treatment or condition label corresponds to: allogeneic hematopoietic cell transplantation with graft depleted of TCRalphabeta T cells and CD19 B cells.

Specimen: PBMCs, mostly from graft donor cells, collected 180 days after TCRalphabeta/CD19-depleted stem cell transplant. These receptor sequences come from a female patient younger than 10 who had a stem cell transplant for aplastic anemia, so the T cells may come from the graft donor.

This clonotype was counted only a few times. This sequence joins TRBV20-1 and TRBJ2-7; D is unclear. V was shortened by 0 bases and J by 2 bases, with 11 bases between the two germline ends. From germline, CDR1 is DFQATT and CDR2 SNEGSKA (reference sequence). CDR3 length: 14 amino acids. The CDR3 sequence: CSARDDNLPYEQYV. The DNA for the CDR3 is TGCAGTGCTAGAGACGACAACCTCCCCTACGAGCAGTACGTC.

V usage is TRBV12-3 or TRBV12-4 and J usage is TRBJ1-1; weak D call: TRBD1 (6 bases). The V and J ends lost 1 base and 6 bases respectively, with 15 bases between them. This CDR3 has 15 amino acids. CDR3 DNA sequence: TGTGCCAGCAGTTTAGGGGGGCGGCTGGGCGCTGAAGCTTTCTTT. This codes for CASSLGGRLGAEAFF.

V usage is TRBV7-6 and J usage is TRBJ1-2, with 7 bases matching TRBD1. Unmatched junction bases numbered 5, after V lost 1 base and J lost 3 bases. Germline V gives CDR1 SGHVS, CDR2 FNYEAQ. The CDR3 covers 15 residues. The CDR3 loop is CASSLGGGGDYGYTF. DNA of the CDR3: TGTGCCAGCAGCTTAGGCGGAGGGGGCGACTATGGCTACACCTTC.

The chain combines TRBV28 with TRBJ2-1, with D maybe TRBD1 (5 bases). CDR1 is MDHEN and CDR2 is SYDVKM in the germline V gene. The CDR3 sequence is 15 residues long. The V gene lost 2 bases and the J gene lost 3 bases, with 11 bases spanning the gap. For the CDR3, the DNA is TGTGCCAGCAGTTTACTAGGGGCGAACTACAATGAGCAGTTCTTC. Translating it yields CASSLLGANYNEQFF.

This clonotype has only a few counts. CDR3 region: CASSQELWGSNQPQHF. CDR3 coding DNA: TGCGCCAGCAGCCAAGAGCTTTGGGGTTCCAATCAGCCCCAGCATTTT. This rearrangement joins TRBV4-3 to TRBJ1-5; unclear D gene. CDR3 size: 16 residues. V lost 0 bases, J lost 3 bases, and 12 bases lay in between. Germline CDR1 LGHNA, CDR2 YSLEER.

This clonotype was picked up many times. The V gene is TRBV12-3 or TRBV12-4, the J gene TRBJ2-1; D tentatively fits TRBD1 or TRBD2 (6 bases each). This CDR3 is built from 15 residues. Trimming removed 2 bases from V and 4 bases from J, with 12 bases in between. CDR3 nucleotides: TGTGCCAGCAGTTTATGGGGGGCAATATACAATGAGCAGTTCTTC. Protein product: CASSLWGAIYNEQFF.

This clonotype has just a few counts. V is TRBV6-2 or TRBV6-3 and J is TRBJ2-1; TRBD1 matches 8 bases. Per germline, CDR1 MNHEY and CDR2 SVGEGT. V lost 2 bases, J lost 2 bases, and 2 bases stayed unmatched. This CDR3 is 15 amino acids long. CDR3 amino acids: CASSYEQGAYNEQFF. CDR3 coding DNA: TGTGCCAGCAGTTACGAACAGGGGGCCTACAATGAGCAGTTCTTC.

The chain has TRBV5-1 and TRBJ2-1, with 7 nucleotides matching TRBD1. Looked up from germline, CDR1 is SGHRS and CDR2 is YFSETQ. The CDR3 extends over 20 amino acids. Trimming took 3 bases from V and 0 from J; bases not matched to a gene: 18. CDR3 in amino acids: CASSSGQVLRPKSSYNEQFF. CDR3 bases: TGCGCCAGCAGCTCTGGACAGGTACTAAGGCCCAAGAGCTCCTACAATGAGCAGTTCTTC.

This clonotype was recorded many times. The rearrangement joins TRBV5-1 to TRBJ2-1; perhaps TRBD1 as D (6 bases). The germline gives CDR1 SGHRS, CDR2 YFSETQ. This CDR3 contains 16 residues. V gave up 2 bases and J gave up 4 bases, with 16 bases separating them. Here the CDR3 reads CASSFSAQGWYNEQFF. CDR3 coding DNA: TGCGCCAGCAGCTTTAGTGCCCAGGGGTGGTACAATGAGCAGTTCTTC.

This clonotype was seen a few times. The J gene is TRBJ2-2, the V gene TRBV5-1; 7 nucleotides align to TRBD2. Germline V CDR1 and CDR2: SGHRS, YFSETQ. The length of the CDR3 is 15 residues. V lost 4 bases and J lost 5; bases outside the gene matches: 8. The CDR3 sequence is CASSIRLAGTGELFF. CDR3 DNA sequence: TGCGCCAGCAGCATACGACTAGCCGGAACCGGGGAGCTGTTTTTT.

The chain joins TRBV12-3 or TRBV12-4 to TRBJ2-5, with 8 bases aligning to TRBD1. CDR3 length: 14 amino acids. With V trimmed by 5 bases and J by 4 bases, 6 bases remained unmatched. The DNA for the CDR3 is TGTGCCAGCAGTCCCGGACAGGGTGCAGAGACCCAGTACTTC. Translation gives CASSPGQGAETQYF.

This clonotype was seen more than once but under ten times. The V and J genes are TRBV7-9 and TRBJ2-7; TRBD1 agrees at 7 bases. Germline CDR1 SEHNR, CDR2 FQNEAQ (reference sequence). The V and J ends lost 3 bases and 2 bases, in that order; junction bases with no gene match: 4. The CDR3 sequence is 14 residues long. In DNA form, the CDR3 reads TGTGCCAGCAGCTTCGGGACAGCCACCTACGAGCAGTACTTC. Protein sequence: CASSFGTATYEQYF.

This clonotype occurred many times. The chain has TRBV3-1 and TRBJ2-7; no firm D call. CDR3 size: 12 residues. Germline V gene lookup returns CDR1 LGHDT and CDR2 YNNKEL (reference sequence). Trimming took 3 bases from V and 7 from J, leaving 10 bases between them. Here the CDR3 reads CASSQGSWEQYF. The CDR3 DNA sequence: TGTGCCAGCAGCCAGGGTTCTTGGGAGCAGTACTTC.

This chain uses TRBV20-1 with TRBJ1-1; D is perhaps TRBD1 (5 bases). The CDR3 consists of 16 residues. V dropped 2 bases and J dropped 1 base, with 17 bases sitting between them. The germline V gene encodes CDR1 DFQATT and CDR2 SNEGSKA (reference sequence). CDR3 protein: CSARRGGEWGNTEAFF. CDR3 DNA: TGCAGTGCTAGAAGGGGAGGGGAGTGGGGGAACACTGAAGCTTTCTTT.

This clonotype appeared a few times. The chain employs TRBV11-1 and TRBJ2-3, with D maybe TRBD1 (6 bases). The germline CDR1 and CDR2 sequences are SGHAT and FQDESV (reference sequence). Trimming removed 3 bases at V and 2 bases at J, with 12 bases between. There are 15 residues in the CDR3. CDR3 in amino acids: CASSLGHLYTDTQYF. For the CDR3, the DNA is TGTGCCAGCAGCTTGGGACACCTTTACACAGATACGCAGTATTTT.

This clonotype was detected ten times or more. The V and J genes are TRBV5-1 and TRBJ2-1; D possibly corresponds to TRBD2 (6 bases). Germline V gene sequence: CDR1 SGHRS, CDR2 YFSETQ. The CDR3 has 16 amino acids. With 0 bases removed from V and 8 bases from J, the gap between germline ends came to 18 bases. Written as DNA, the CDR3 is TGCGCCAGCAGCTTGGCCAGGATGGGCGGGGTCCATGAGCAGTTCTTC. This encodes CASSLARMGGVHEQFF.

In this sample, this clonotype turned up a few times. The chain joins TRBV4-3 to TRBJ1-2; 11 bases match TRBD1. Germline trimming cut 4 bases from V and 4 bases from J; bases unmatched to any gene: 2. Germline values: CDR1 LGHNA, CDR2 YSLEER. This CDR3 comprises 14 residues. As DNA, the CDR3 is TGCGCCAGCAGCCGGGACAGGGGGATCTATGGCTACACCTTC. This sequence encodes CASSRDRGIYGYTF.

In its sample, this clonotype was seen many times. V is TRBV29-1 and J is TRBJ2-3; perhaps TRBD2 as D (5 bases). V dropped 5 bases and J dropped 2 bases, with 17 bases sitting between them. Germline V CDR1 and CDR2: SQVTM, ANQGSEA. The CDR3 consists of 15 residues. Written as DNA, the CDR3 is TGCAGCGTTTTCTCTCCGGGAACCTCCACAGATACGCAGTATTTT. This translates into CSVFSPGTSTDTQYF.

This chain links TRBV28 with TRBJ2-1, with D perhaps being TRBD1 or TRBD2 (6 bases each). Germline values: CDR1 MDHEN, CDR2 SYDVKM. V was trimmed by 8 bases and J by 2 bases, leaving 22 bases between them. This CDR3 is 17 amino acids long. The CDR3 spells CASPPPVGGYTYNEQFF. DNA of the CDR3: TGTGCCAGCCCTCCGCCCGTGGGGGGCTATACCTACAATGAGCAGTTCTTC. Looking up the rest from reference TRBV28 and TRBJ2-1 gives the full variable domain: DVKVTQSSRYLVKRTGEKVFLECVQDMDHENMFWYRQDPGLGLRLIYFSYDVKMKEKGDIPEGYSVSREKKERFSLILESASTNQTSMYLCASPPPVGGYTYNEQFFGPGTRLTVL.

The chain joins TRBV28 to TRBJ1-2, with D hard to call. This CDR3 has 13 residues. CDR1 and CDR2 from the germline V gene are MDHEN and SYDVKM. V lost 5 bases to trimming and J lost 5 bases, with 12 bases between them. The CDR3 loop reads CASSTPDKYGYTF. The CDR3 nucleotides are TGTGCCAGCAGTACCCCCGATAAGTATGGCTACACCTTC.

This sequence joins TRBV19 and TRBJ2-7, with D uncertain. The CDR3 is 13 amino acids. From germline, CDR1 is LNHDA and CDR2 SQIVND (reference sequence). V was pared by 1 base and J by 10 bases, with 14 bases between. DNA for the CDR3: TGTGCCAGTAGTATAGGGTTGCGGCAACGCCAGTACGTC. Encoded protein: CASSIGLRQRQYV.

This clonotype was found many times. This sequence joins TRBV7-2 and TRBJ1-1, with D hard to call. The length of the CDR3 is 14 residues. V shed 6 bases and J shed 2 bases, with 13 bases lying between them. CDR1 and CDR2 (germline): SGHTA, FQGNSA. The DNA of the CDR3 is TGTGCCAGCAGAATGGGGATTGAAAACACTGAAGCTTTCTTT. Its translation is CASRMGIENTEAFF.

This clonotype was counted only a few times. This rearrangement joins TRBV12-3 or TRBV12-4 to TRBJ2-1, with D tentatively TRBD1 or TRBD2 (6 bases each). V was cut by 7 bases and J by 3 bases, with 16 bases left in between. The CDR3 covers 15 residues. The CDR3 bases are TGTGCCAGCATTATCGGGGGCCTAGTCTACAATGAGCAGTTCTTC. This encodes CASIIGGLVYNEQFF.

The chain links TRBV12-3 or TRBV12-4 to TRBJ1-5, with a tentative D call TRBD1 (5 bases). The CDR3 is 13 amino acids. Trimming took off 3 bases at V and 7 bases at J, with 10 bases between the two ends. CDR3 amino acids: CASSLGGWQPQHF. CDR3 bases: TGTGCCAGCAGTTTGGGGGGGTGGCAGCCCCAGCATTTT.

This clonotype has a handful of counts. The chain has TRBV20-1 and TRBJ2-3; unclear D gene. Trimming shortened V by 0 bases and J by 2 bases, and 12 bases separated the two germline ends. CDR1 is DFQATT, CDR2 SNEGSKA, per germline (reference sequence). This CDR3 contains 15 residues. CDR3 DNA sequence: TGCAGTGCTAGAGATCCCGCGAAATCCACAGATACGCAGTATTTT. It yields the protein CSARDPAKSTDTQYF.